This T cell receptor (beta chain) is from a study of metastatic and nonmetastatic thyroid tumors. Study-wide context: Malignant thyroid and benign thyroid patients provided blood and tumor or nodule tissue whose repertoires were compared.

The CDR3 covers 15 residues. Trimming left V 5 bases short and J 5 bases short, with 18 bases between. Germline values: CDR1 LNHDA, CDR2 SQIVND (reference sequence). General study points: TCR beta diversity was reportedly significantly higher in malignant thyroid tumors than benign nodules, in blood and tumor.

Patients underwent thyroid surgery, and none had received any treatment before it. This clone was recorded at least ten times. The target antigen is unknown. How the authors handled the data: CDR3 was compared across clinicopathological groups, and the resulting differences were used to build a distant-metastasis classifier for papillary thyroid cancer. TCRdb recomputed clones from the PCR reads via MiXCR. The V and J calls come from TCRdb's annotation, not from the publication. This table holds under 35,000 clones, 15% to 20% found once. The TCR was taken from a female donor with papillary thyroid cancer or a benign thyroid nodule (not recorded which). Some clones in this sample may be carry-over from other donors' samples. Sequenced material: blood. V usage is TRBV19 and J usage is TRBJ2-5; the D is unclear. CDR3 sequence: CASSGATLSTETQYF. The CDR3 DNA reads as TGTGCCAGTAGTGGCGCGACGCTCTCAACGGAGACCCAGTACTTC.